This entry lists 21 T cell receptor beta chains sequenced from one sample in a study of cytomegalovirus exposure and HLA in healthy donors. Primers: 60 Vbeta forward and 13 Jbeta reverse. Only in-frame clones appear in the TCRdb table, and some are missing; sequencing was by immunoSEQ multiplex PCR. The sample carries roughly 200,000 clones, about 9% recorded once. Sequenced material: PBMCs. Receptor source: a woman between 25 and 40 years old in good health and CMV-seropositive.

This clone has just a few counts. The CDR3, as DNA: TGTGCCAGCAGTGAGAGACTAGCTCAGAACCGGCGGTTCTTC. This encodes CASSERLAQNRRFF. The chain couples TRBV6-6 to TRBJ2-1; 7 bases map to TRBD2. Trimming took 5 bases from V and 15 from J; bases not matched to a gene: 16. The CDR3 totals 14 residues. The germline CDR1 and CDR2 sequences are MNHNY and SVGAGI (reference sequence).

V usage is TRBV13 and J usage is TRBJ2-7; unclear D gene. V was shortened by 4 bases and J by 0 bases, with 4 bases between the two germline ends. Germline V gene lookup returns CDR1 PRHDT and CDR2 FYEKMQ (reference sequence). CDR3 length: 12 amino acids. CDR3 DNA sequence: TGTGCCAGCAGCTCGAGCTCCTACGAGCAGTACTTC. Encoded protein: CASSSSSYEQYF.

The chain recombines TRBV6-5 with TRBJ2-1, with a tentative D call TRBD2 (6 bases). The V end was cut by 6 bases, the J end by 0 bases, with 12 bases between. CDR3 size: 15 residues. Looked up from germline, CDR1 is MNHEY and CDR2 is SVGAGI. The CDR3 spells CASRFSGSSYNEQFF. The CDR3 coding sequence is TGTGCCAGCAGATTTAGCGGAAGCTCCTACAATGAGCAGTTCTTC.

This sequence joins TRBV2 and TRBJ1-1; D perhaps matches TRBD1 (5 bases). The V end lost 3 bases, the J end lost 4 bases, and 15 bases lay between the germline ends. The CDR3 runs to 15 residues. From germline, CDR1 is SNHLY and CDR2 FYNNEI. CDR3 sequence: CASSEQQAGGTEAFF. The CDR3 coding sequence is TGTGCCAGCAGTGAGCAACAGGCGGGGGGCACTGAAGCTTTCTTT.

The rearrangement joins TRBV6-5 to TRBJ1-1; D not certain. From germline, CDR1 is MNHEY and CDR2 SVGAGI. The CDR3 spans 14 residues. The V end was cut by 7 bases, the J end by 3 bases, with 15 bases between. The CDR3 is CASMGRGKYTEAFF. CDR3 coding DNA: TGTGCCAGCATGGGTCGGGGAAAGTACACTGAAGCTTTCTTT.

V gene TRBV10-1 combines with J gene TRBJ2-2; D gene unclear. With 2 bases removed from V and 5 bases from J, the gap between germline ends came to 9 bases. CDR3 size: 14 residues. Germline lookup yields CDR1 WNHNN and CDR2 SYGVQD (reference sequence). Written as DNA, the CDR3 is TGCGCCAGCAGTGAGATGGCCTCTACCGGGGAGCTGTTTTTT. Its protein is CASSEMASTGELFF.

The chain employs TRBV6-6 and TRBJ1-6; 8 bases align to TRBD1. The trim removed 8 bases at V and 10 bases at J, leaving 4 bases unmatched. This CDR3 contains 12 residues. Per germline, CDR1 MNHNY and CDR2 SVGAGI (reference sequence). The CDR3 loop is CASRTGNSPLHF. The CDR3 nucleotides read TGTGCCAGCCGGACAGGGAACTCACCCCTCCACTTT.

The V and J genes are TRBV10-3 and TRBJ2-3; D remains unclear. This CDR3 spans 12 amino acids. V gave up 0 bases and J gave up 10 bases, with 8 bases separating them. Germline V gene sequence: CDR1 ENHRY, CDR2 SYGVKD. CDR3 loop: CAISESSYSQYF. The DNA for the CDR3 is TGTGCCATCAGTGAGTCGAGTTACTCGCAGTATTTT.

The sample holds a few counts of this clone. The chain uses TRBV5-1 and TRBJ2-1; tentative D call: TRBD1 (5 bases). V lost 2 bases and J lost 5, with 11 bases in between. The CDR3 is made up of 14 amino acids. Germline CDR1 is SGHRS and CDR2 is YFSETQ. In nucleotides, the CDR3 is TGCGCCAGCAGCTTAGACAGACGAAACAATGAGCAGTTCTTC. Translation: CASSLDRRNNEQFF.

The chain couples TRBV12-5 to TRBJ2-5; the match to TRBD2 covers 8 bases. The CDR3 has 13 residues. The germline V gene encodes CDR1 LGHNT and CDR2 FRNRAP. The ends lost 5 bases at V and 2 bases at J; junction bases unmatched: 1. The CDR3 is CASGASGQETQYF. The CDR3 region has the DNA TGTGCTAGTGGTGCTAGCGGGCAAGAGACCCAGTACTTC.

This clone was counted only a few times. This sequence joins TRBV4-1 and TRBJ2-3; 12 nucleotides agree with TRBD2. V dropped 4 bases and J dropped 0; count of bases not matched to a gene: 14. This CDR3 spans 20 amino acids. CDR1 MGHRA and CDR2 YSYEKL come from the germline V gene. The CDR3 loop reads CASSLPGLAGRGTSTDTQYF. CDR3 nucleotides: TGCGCCAGCAGCCTTCCGGGACTAGCGGGTAGGGGGACTAGCACAGATACGCAGTATTTT.

There are a few counts of this clone. This chain links TRBV28 with TRBJ2-3, with 8 positions matching TRBD1. Trimming took 7 bases from V and 0 from J; bases not matched to a gene: 6. Germline CDR1 is MDHEN and CDR2 is SYDVKM. The CDR3 runs to 15 residues. The CDR3 here is CASTRDRSSTDTQYF. DNA of the CDR3: TGTGCCAGCACCCGGGACAGGTCTAGCACAGATACGCAGTATTTT.

This clone has a handful of counts. This rearrangement joins TRBV14 to TRBJ2-7; 7 bases are a match to TRBD2. V gave up 4 bases and J gave up 7 bases; unmatched junction bases: 1. In germline, CDR1 is SGHDN, CDR2 FVKESK. The CDR3 contains 11 residues. The CDR3 region has the DNA TGTGCCAGCAGCCGGGGAGGGGAGCAGTACTTC. It encodes CASSRGGEQYF.

The chain combines TRBV19 with TRBJ2-6; maybe TRBD1 (7 bases). Between the trimmed V and J ends, which lost 2 bases and 4 bases, there was a span of 18 bases. Germline CDR1 and CDR2: LNHDA and SQIVND (reference sequence). The CDR3 extends over 18 amino acids. The CDR3: CASSIRSGGLSGANVLTF. DNA of the CDR3: TGTGCCAGTAGTATAAGGTCAGGGGGACTTTCGGGGGCCAACGTCCTGACTTTC.

This clone was observed a few times. The rearrangement joins TRBV30 to TRBJ1-5, with 7 positions matching TRBD1. The V gene end was trimmed by 1 base and the J gene end by 13 bases; junction bases not matched to a gene: 4. Looked up from germline, CDR1 is GTSNPN and CDR2 is SVGIG (reference sequence). The CDR3 extends over 11 amino acids. In DNA, the CDR3 is TGTGCCTGGAGTGAGGGCAGGGGGCAGCATTTT. Protein: CAWSEGRGQHF.

A note on this clone: Other DNA variants within this sample encode the same CDR3. This chain links TRBV7-2 with TRBJ1-2; no reliable D call. V was cut by 1 base and J by 2 bases, with 8 bases left in between. The CDR3 length is 14 residues. Per germline, CDR1 SGHTA and CDR2 FQGNSA. The CDR3 loop is CASSLGGGNYGYTF. CDR3 nucleotides: TGTGCCAGCAGCTTAGGAGGAGGAAACTATGGCTACACCTTC.

This clone was seen a few times. The V and J genes are TRBV5-1 and TRBJ2-5, with 10 positions matching TRBD1. The junction had 5 bases not matched to a gene; V was cut back by 5 bases and J by 4 bases. This CDR3 is 14 amino acids long. The germline CDR1 and CDR2 sequences are SGHRS and YFSETQ. DNA for the CDR3: TGCGCCAGCAGTCGGGACAGGGGAGGAGAGACCCAGTACTTC. As protein: CASSRDRGGETQYF.

This clone was counted only a few times. V and J are TRBV5-4 and TRBJ1-2; D is unresolved. Germline loops: CDR1 SGHNT, CDR2 YYREEE (reference sequence). The V and J ends lost 5 bases and 2 bases respectively, with 10 bases between them. The CDR3 has 13 amino acids. CDR3 residues: CASRPDWNYGYTF. The DNA for the CDR3 is TGTGCCAGCAGGCCGGACTGGAACTATGGCTACACCTTC. Full variable domain (outside the CDR3, taken from reference TRBV5-4 and TRBJ1-2): ETGVTQSPTHLIKTRGQQVTLRCSSQSGHNTVSWYQQALGQGPQFIFQYYREEENGRGNFPPRFSGLQFPNYSSELNVNALELDDSALYLCASRPDWNYGYTFGSGTRLTVV.

This chain joins TRBV7-3 and TRBJ1-6; no clear D. The CDR3 loop spans 12 amino acids. The germline V gene encodes CDR1 SGHTA and CDR2 FQGTGA. Trimming shortened V by 5 bases and J by 18 bases, and 17 bases separated the two germline ends. The CDR3 DNA follows: TGTGCCAGCAGCGGTAGAGCGCGCGGCCCCCACTTT. It codes for CASSGRARGPHF.

Here the CDR3 DNA reads TGTGCCAGTAGTAGCGGGAGGGCCCCCGGGGAGCTGTTTTTT. Protein sequence: CASSSGRAPGELFF. The V gene is TRBV19, the J gene TRBJ2-2; 9 bases are shared with TRBD2. Germline V CDR1 and CDR2: LNHDA, SQIVND (reference sequence). This CDR3 spans 14 amino acids. Trimming removed 4 bases from V and 6 bases from J; junction bases left unmatched: 3.

CDR3 amino acids: CSVDRMREAYGYTF. The CDR3 DNA reads as TGCAGCGTTGATAGAATGAGGGAGGCCTATGGCTACACCTTC. The chain employs TRBV29-1 and TRBJ1-2; D remains unclear. The CDR3 is 14 residues long. The germline V gene has CDR1 SQVTM and CDR2 ANQGSEA. The ends were cut back, 3 bases at V and 4 bases at J, with 15 bases in the middle.